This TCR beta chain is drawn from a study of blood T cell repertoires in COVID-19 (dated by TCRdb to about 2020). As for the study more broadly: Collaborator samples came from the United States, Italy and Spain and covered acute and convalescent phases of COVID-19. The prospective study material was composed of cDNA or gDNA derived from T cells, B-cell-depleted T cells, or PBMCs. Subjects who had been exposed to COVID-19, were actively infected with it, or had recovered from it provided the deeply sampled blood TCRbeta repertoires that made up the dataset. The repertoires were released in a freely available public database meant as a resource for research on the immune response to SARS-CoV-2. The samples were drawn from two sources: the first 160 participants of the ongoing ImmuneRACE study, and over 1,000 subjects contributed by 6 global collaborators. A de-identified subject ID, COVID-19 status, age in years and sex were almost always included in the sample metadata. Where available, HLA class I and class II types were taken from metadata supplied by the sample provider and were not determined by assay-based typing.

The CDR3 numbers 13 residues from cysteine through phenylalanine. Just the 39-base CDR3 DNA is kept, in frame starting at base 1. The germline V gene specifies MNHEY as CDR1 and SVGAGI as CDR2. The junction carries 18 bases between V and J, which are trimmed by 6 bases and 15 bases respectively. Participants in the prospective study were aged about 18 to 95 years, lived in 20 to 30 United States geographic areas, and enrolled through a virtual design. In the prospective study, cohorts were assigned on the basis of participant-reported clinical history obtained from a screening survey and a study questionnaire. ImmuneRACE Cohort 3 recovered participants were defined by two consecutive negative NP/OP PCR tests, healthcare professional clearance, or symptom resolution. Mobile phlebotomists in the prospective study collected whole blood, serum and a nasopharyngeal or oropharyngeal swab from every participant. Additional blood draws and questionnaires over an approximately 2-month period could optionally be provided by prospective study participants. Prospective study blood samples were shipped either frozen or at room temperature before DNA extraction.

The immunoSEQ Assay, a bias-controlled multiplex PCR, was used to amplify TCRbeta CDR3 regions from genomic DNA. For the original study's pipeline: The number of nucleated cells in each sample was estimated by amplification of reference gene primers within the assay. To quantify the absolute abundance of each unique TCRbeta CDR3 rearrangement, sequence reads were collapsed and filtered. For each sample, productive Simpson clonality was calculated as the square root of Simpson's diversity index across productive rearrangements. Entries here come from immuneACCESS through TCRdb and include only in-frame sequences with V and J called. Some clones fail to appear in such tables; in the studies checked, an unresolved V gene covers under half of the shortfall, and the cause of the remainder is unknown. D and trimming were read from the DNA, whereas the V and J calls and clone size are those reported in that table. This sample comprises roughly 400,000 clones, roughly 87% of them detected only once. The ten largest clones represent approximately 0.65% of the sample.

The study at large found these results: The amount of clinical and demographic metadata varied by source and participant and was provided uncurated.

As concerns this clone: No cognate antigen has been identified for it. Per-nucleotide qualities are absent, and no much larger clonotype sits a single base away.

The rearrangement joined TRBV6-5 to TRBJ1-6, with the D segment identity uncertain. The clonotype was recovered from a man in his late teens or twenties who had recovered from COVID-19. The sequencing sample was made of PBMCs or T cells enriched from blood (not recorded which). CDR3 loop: CASSPTGVVVLHF. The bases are TGTGCCAGCAGCCCCACCGGGGTCGTGGTCCTCCACTTT.